This entry lists 28 T cell receptor beta chains sequenced from one sample in a study of T cells in Graves' hyperthyroidism and ophthalmopathy. Amplified TCR beta CDR3 regions came from RNA transcripts. In the first-round RT-PCR of the TCR CDR3, the HTBI primer set was used. In TCRdb, the multiplex PCR reads were re-called with MiXCR into one record per CDR3 protein. Of about 570,000 distinct CDR3 sequences in the sample, just over 45% were seen once. The source material was peripheral blood or thyroid tissue (not recorded which). The receptors were gathered from an adult woman with Graves' disease, either hyperthyroidism or ophthalmopathy (not recorded which).

The V call is TRBV2, the J call TRBJ2-7, with 13 bases aligning to TRBD2. J lost 5 bases, V lost 7 bases, and 5 bases had no gene match. The CDR3 is 14 residues long. Per germline, CDR1 SNHLY and CDR2 FYNNEI. Written as DNA, the CDR3 is TGTGCCAGCACTGGACTAGCGGGAGCCAACGAGCAGTACTTC. Translating it yields CASTGLAGANEQYF. Supplemented by reference TRBV2 and TRBJ2-7, the full variable domain reads EPEVTQTPSHQVTQMGQEVILRCVPISNHLYFYWYRQILGQKVEFLVSFYNNEISEKSEIFDDQFSVERPDGSNFTLKIRSTKLEDSAMYFCASTGLAGANEQYFGPGTRLTVT.

V gene TRBV19 combines with J gene TRBJ2-5; 7 nucleotides align to TRBD1. The CDR3 is made up of 17 amino acids. Germline values: CDR1 LNHDA, CDR2 SQIVND (reference sequence). The trim removed 3 bases at V and 5 bases at J, leaving 15 bases unmatched. The CDR3 DNA reads as TGTGCCAGTAGTATCGGACCACAGACAGGGTCCGTCGAGACCCAGTACTTC. It encodes CASSIGPQTGSVETQYF.

This clonotype has just one count. J is TRBJ1-3 and V is TRBV2, with D unclear. This CDR3 comprises 13 residues. Germline loops: CDR1 SNHLY, CDR2 FYNNEI. V gave up 11 bases and J gave up 2 bases, with 13 bases separating them. In nucleotides, the CDR3 is TGTGCCTCACCGGGAGAAACTGGAAACACCATATATTTT. It codes for CASPGETGNTIYF. The variable domain in full, completed from reference TRBV2 and TRBJ1-3, reads EPEVTQTPSHQVTQMGQEVILRCVPISNHLYFYWYRQILGQKVEFLVSFYNNEISEKSEIFDDQFSVERPDGSNFTLKIRSTKLEDSAMYFCASPGETGNTIYFGEGSWLTVV.

The table lists this clonotype with many counts. The chain couples TRBV12-3 or TRBV12-4 to TRBJ2-2; D tentatively fits TRBD1 or TRBD2 (5 bases each). This CDR3 region has 17 residues. Deletions cut 4 bases from V and 0 bases from J, with 15 bases between. Here the CDR3 reads CASSYTLGTANTGELFF. As DNA, the CDR3 is TGTGCCAGCAGTTATACCCTCGGGACCGCGAACACCGGGGAGCTGTTTTTT.

At least ten counts were recorded for this clonotype. The CDR3 spells CASSFTRGRQYF. Here the CDR3 DNA reads TGCGCCAGCAGCTTTACCCGGGGGCGGCAGTACTTC. The chain is built from TRBV5-1 and TRBJ2-7; possibly TRBD1 or TRBD2 for D (6 bases each). V gave up 2 bases and J gave up 9 bases, with 12 bases separating them. Germline lookup yields CDR1 SGHRS and CDR2 YFSETQ. This CDR3 region has 12 residues.

The rearrangement links TRBV27 to TRBJ2-7, with TRBD2 matching 7 bases. The CDR3 is made up of 17 amino acids. V dropped 7 bases and J dropped 0; count of bases not matched to a gene: 15. Germline-derived CDR1 and CDR2 are MNHEY and SMNVEV (reference sequence). The CDR3 spells CASTSYIAGFSSYEQYF. The CDR3 DNA follows: TGTGCCAGCACGTCCTACATAGCGGGCTTTAGCTCCTACGAGCAGTACTTC.

This clonotype was counted many times. The chain links TRBV19 to TRBJ1-2; D call uncertain. CDR1 and CDR2 (germline): LNHDA, SQIVND (reference sequence). V was pared by 3 bases and J by 4 bases, with 18 bases between. CDR3 length equals 16 residues. As DNA, the CDR3 is TGTGCCAGTAGTATCGACAATTCAGGACGGACCTATGGCTACACCTTC. It codes for CASSIDNSGRTYGYTF.

The chain links TRBV28 to TRBJ1-1; D unresolved. V lost 5 bases and J lost 0, with 25 bases in between. The CDR3 is 19 residues long. Germline CDR1 reads MDHEN; CDR2 reads SYDVKM. The CDR3 sequence is CASSPRERPRVHMNTEAFF. The CDR3 nucleotides are TGTGCCAGCAGTCCAAGAGAGAGACCCCGGGTCCATATGAACACTGAAGCTTTCTTT.

The chain links TRBV6-1 to TRBJ2-7, with D possibly being TRBD1 (6 bases). V was cut by 6 bases and J by 6 bases, with 12 bases left in between. Germline CDR1 and CDR2: MNHNS and SASEGT. This CDR3 region has 12 residues. This chain's CDR3 is CASSQKQGEQYF. Written as DNA, the CDR3 is TGTGCCAGCAGCCAAAAACAGGGCGAGCAGTACTTC.

This clonotype has only one observation. The J gene is TRBJ1-1, the V gene TRBV7-6, with 7 nucleotides matching TRBD1. V trimming: 8 bases; J trimming: 2 bases; junction bases outside the gene matches: 8. CDR1 SGHVS and CDR2 FNYEAQ come from the germline V gene. The CDR3 has 14 amino acids. For the CDR3, the DNA is TGTGCCAGCCAGGGGGGGGCGGGAAACACTGAAGCTTTCTTT. It translates to CASQGGAGNTEAFF.

As for this clonotype: Since a much larger clone is just one base distant, this may be a read error. This likely comes from a read error, as the CDR3 has no conserved phenylalanine or tryptophan at its end. The CDR3 bases are TGTGCCTGGAATCAGGGGGCGCGGGGCTACACCTCC. The encoded protein is CAWNQGARGYTS. V usage is TRBV30 and J usage is TRBJ1-2, with 8 bases lining up with TRBD1. This CDR3 spans 12 amino acids. CDR1 GTSNPN and CDR2 SVGIG come from the germline V gene (reference sequence). Germline trimming cut 4 bases from V and 8 bases from J; bases unmatched to any gene: 6.

This clonotype was counted only a few times. This sequence joins TRBV7-2 and TRBJ2-5; TRBD2 is a possible D gene (5 bases). The CDR3 runs to 14 residues. With 3 bases removed from V and 1 base from J, the gap between germline ends came to 9 bases. CDR1 and CDR2 from the germline V gene are SGHTA and FQGNSA. For the CDR3, the DNA is TGTGCCAGCAGCTTGGCGGGCCCCCAAGAGACCCAGTACTTC. Amino acids: CASSLAGPQETQYF.

This clonotype was recorded a few times. The rearrangement links TRBV6-6 to TRBJ2-7; 11 positions match TRBD2. J gave up 2 bases and V 0 bases, and 6 bases lay outside the gene matches. Germline CDR1 is MNHNY and CDR2 is SVGAGI (reference sequence). This CDR3 comprises 17 residues. CDR3 sequence (DNA): TGTGCCAGCAGTTACTCGACTAGCGGGGCTGACACCTACGAGCAGTACTTC. This sequence encodes CASSYSTSGADTYEQYF.

V gene TRBV5-8 combines with J gene TRBJ2-5, with 11 bases identical to TRBD2. The germline CDR1 and CDR2 sequences are SGHTS and YDEGEE. The CDR3 has 15 residues. V dropped 2 bases and J dropped 5; count of bases not matched to a gene: 5. DNA of the CDR3: TGTGCCAGCAGCTTAGTTCCTAGCGGGAGGGAGACCCAGTACTTC. This codes for CASSLVPSGRETQYF.

The gene calls are TRBV2 and TRBJ1-1; TRBD1 matches 8 bases. V shed 6 bases, J shed 8 bases, and the junction held 8 bases outside the gene matches. Per germline, CDR1 SNHLY and CDR2 FYNNEI. CDR3 length equals 13 residues. The DNA for the CDR3 is TGTGCCAGCAGCGGATCAGGGGGCGGAGAAGCTTTCTTT. Translating gives CASSGSGGGEAFF.

This clonotype was picked up many times. The rearrangement uses TRBV29-1 and TRBJ2-5, with 14 nucleotides matching TRBD2. J lost 5 bases, V lost 3 bases, and 5 bases had no gene match. The CDR3 covers 15 residues. CDR1 is SQVTM, CDR2 ANQGSEA, per germline. The CDR3 loop is CSVERTSGRRETQYF. Written as DNA, the CDR3 is TGCAGCGTTGAGAGGACTAGCGGGAGGAGGGAGACCCAGTACTTC.

For this clonotype: Sequence at one end of the junction differs from germline and may be a read error. The CDR3 reads CATSMDYGGNTGELSW. DNA of the CDR3: TGTGCCACCAGCATGGATTACGGCGGGAACACCGGGGAGCTGTCTTGG. V usage is TRBV15 and J usage is TRBJ2-2; D possibly corresponds to TRBD2 (6 bases). Germline V CDR1 and CDR2: LNHNV, YYDKDF (reference sequence). CDR3 length: 16 amino acids.

The J gene is TRBJ2-5, the V gene TRBV15; 10 bases agree with TRBD2. V gave up 1 base and J gave up 2 bases; unmatched junction bases: 7. Germline-derived CDR1 and CDR2 are LNHNV and YYDKDF (reference sequence). CDR3 length: 17 residues. The CDR3 sequence is CATSRVLAGDPQETQYF. CDR3 DNA sequence: TGTGCCACCAGCAGAGTTCTAGCGGGGGACCCACAAGAGACCCAGTACTTC. Based on the CDR3 plus reference TRBV15 and TRBJ2-5, the full variable domain is DAMVIQNPRYQVTQFGKPVTLSCSQTLNHNVMYWYQQKSSQAPKLLFHYYDKDFNNEADTPDNFQSRRPNTSFCFLDIRSPGLGDTAMYLCATSRVLAGDPQETQYFGPGTRLLVL.

The chain links TRBV10-3 to TRBJ2-2; D uncertain. Trimming took off 6 bases at V and 4 bases at J, with 21 bases between the two ends. The V gene's germline CDR1 is ENHRY and CDR2 SYGVKD. This CDR3 is 17 amino acids long. The chain's CDR3 is CAISLIHIGGVTGELFF. Written as DNA, the CDR3 is TGTGCCATCAGCCTAATTCATATTGGTGGGGTCACCGGGGAGCTGTTTTTT.

This clonotype was recorded many times. This rearrangement joins TRBV14 to TRBJ1-1; D gene uncertain. CDR1 is SGHDN and CDR2 is FVKESK in the germline V gene. The CDR3 extends over 13 amino acids. Trimming pared 3 bases from V and 0 bases from J, leaving 5 bases between. CDR3 in DNA: TGTGCCAGCAGCCACCTGCTGAACACTGAAGCTTTCTTT. Translating it yields CASSHLLNTEAFF.

The V call is TRBV11-1, the J call TRBJ2-7; D perhaps matches TRBD1 (5 bases). V was trimmed by 9 bases and J by 2 bases, leaving 14 bases between them. This CDR3 has 13 residues. CDR1 and CDR2 from the germline V gene are SGHAT and FQDESV (reference sequence). Written as DNA, the CDR3 is TGTGCCAGTAGTATTGACAGAGCCTACGAGCAGTACTTC. It encodes CASSIDRAYEQYF.

This clonotype was counted many times. CDR3 nucleotides: TGCAGTGCTACGCCGGACAGTGGAGGCAGTCAGCCCCAGCATTTT. This encodes CSATPDSGGSQPQHF. The chain uses TRBV20-1 and TRBJ1-5; the D gene is possibly TRBD1 (6 bases). Germline CDR1 DFQATT, CDR2 SNEGSKA (reference sequence). Trimming removed 4 bases from V and 6 bases from J, with 19 bases in between. CDR3 length: 15 amino acids.

This clonotype came up many times. The V and J genes are TRBV7-9 and TRBJ1-2; D possibly corresponds to TRBD1 (6 bases). V was shortened by 5 bases and J by 7 bases, with 17 bases between the two germline ends. This CDR3 has 14 amino acids. Per the germline V gene, CDR1 is SEHNR and CDR2 is FQNEAQ (reference sequence). CDR3 coding DNA: TGTGCCAGCAGCCCAGGACAGAATCAGGGTGGCTACACCTTC. Protein product: CASSPGQNQGGYTF.

This clonotype was counted between two and nine times. The chain joins TRBV29-1 to TRBJ2-7; D remains unclear. The CDR3 is made up of 12 amino acids. V lost 5 bases to trimming and J lost 2 bases, with 10 bases between them. Looked up from germline, CDR1 is SQVTM and CDR2 is ANQGSEA. CDR3 in amino acids: CSVRHGPYEQYF. The CDR3 DNA reads as TGCAGCGTTCGGCACGGACCCTACGAGCAGTACTTC.

V and J are TRBV10-3 and TRBJ2-2; the match to TRBD2 covers 8 bases. Germline V gene data show CDR1 as ENHRY and CDR2 as SYGVKD. The CDR3 totals 14 residues. Trimming cost V 2 bases and J 6 bases; bases outside gene matches: 2. The CDR3 DNA reads TGTGCCATCAGTGAGCGGGAGGGGGCCGGGGAGCTGTTTTTT. This codes for CAISEREGAGELFF.

This clonotype came up many times. The rearrangement links TRBV12-3 or TRBV12-4 to TRBJ1-5, with 9 bases matching TRBD1. J gave up 9 bases and V 3 bases, and 6 bases lay outside the gene matches. The CDR3 totals 14 residues. The CDR3 bases are TGTGCCAGCAGTTTTACAGGGGGCCTTAGGCCCCAGCATTTT. It encodes CASSFTGGLRPQHF.

The chain has TRBV29-1 and TRBJ1-2; the match to TRBD1 covers 9 bases. Looked up from germline, CDR1 is SQVTM and CDR2 is ANQGSEA. The CDR3 extends over 13 amino acids. The ends lost 5 bases at V and 2 bases at J; junction bases unmatched: 3. The CDR3 loop is CSVPGTGNYGYTF. The CDR3 DNA is TGCAGCGTTCCTGGGACAGGGAACTATGGCTACACCTTC.

The V gene is TRBV7-9, the J gene TRBJ2-5; D is perhaps TRBD2 (6 bases). This CDR3 spans 14 amino acids. CDR1 SEHNR and CDR2 FQNEAQ come from the germline V gene (reference sequence). Trimming took 5 bases from V and 5 from J, leaving 15 bases between them. In nucleotides, the CDR3 is TGTGCCAGCAGCCGCGTGGGGGGTGAGGAGACCCAGTACTTC. Its protein is CASSRVGGEETQYF.